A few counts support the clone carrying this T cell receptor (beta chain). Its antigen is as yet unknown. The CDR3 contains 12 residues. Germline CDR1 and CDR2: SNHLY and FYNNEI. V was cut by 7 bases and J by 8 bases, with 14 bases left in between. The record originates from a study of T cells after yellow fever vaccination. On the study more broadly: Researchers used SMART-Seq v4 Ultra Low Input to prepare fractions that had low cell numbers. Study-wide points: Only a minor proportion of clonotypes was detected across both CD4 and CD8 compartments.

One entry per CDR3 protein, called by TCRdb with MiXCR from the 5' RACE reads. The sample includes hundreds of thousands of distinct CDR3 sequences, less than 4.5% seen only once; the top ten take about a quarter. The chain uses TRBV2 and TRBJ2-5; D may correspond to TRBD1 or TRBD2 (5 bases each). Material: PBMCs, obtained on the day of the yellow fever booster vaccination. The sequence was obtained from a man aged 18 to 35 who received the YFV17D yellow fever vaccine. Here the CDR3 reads CASTRDVGTQYF. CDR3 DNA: TGTGCCAGCACCAGGGACGTCGGAACCCAGTACTTC.